This TCR beta chain was captured by sequencing in a study of cytomegalovirus exposure and HLA in healthy donors. The CDR3 runs 16 residues. V trimming: 4 bases; J trimming: 7 bases; junction bases outside the gene matches: 6. Looked up from germline, CDR1 is SGHVS and CDR2 is FNYEAQ. The PCR ran on 60 Vbeta and 13 Jbeta primers. Clones were sequenced by immunoSEQ multiplex PCR, and TCRdb holds only the in-frame ones, with some missing. This repertoire shows around 150,000 clones, around 80% found once; its top ten account for over 2%. Specimen: PBMCs. The receptor comes from a young man in good health and CMV-seronegative. The chain has TRBV7-6 and TRBJ2-1; 14 bases are shared with TRBD2. The CDR3 nucleotides read TGTGCCAGCAGCTCCGGGACTAGCGGGAGCTGGAATGAGCAGTTCTTC. Translating gives CASSSGTSGSWNEQFF.